This TCR beta chain was documented in a study of cytomegalovirus exposure and HLA in healthy donors. The PCR contained 60 Vbeta and 13 Jbeta primers. TCRdb's table, derived via immunoSEQ multiplex PCR, lists solely in-frame clones and lacks some. This sample's clone table lists approximately 93,000 clones. The CDR3 length is 14 residues. Trimming pared 5 bases from V and 4 bases from J, leaving 16 bases between. CDR1 and CDR2 (germline): SGHRS, YFSETQ. The material sequenced was PBMCs. The source of this sequence is a woman in her twenties or thirties in good health and CMV-seronegative. The chain has TRBV5-1 and TRBJ2-7; D might be TRBD2 (6 bases). The DNA for the CDR3 is TGCGCCAGCAGTACCGGGACTGGGCAGTACGAGCAGTACTTC. Encoded protein: CASSTGTGQYEQYF.